This TCR beta chain is drawn from a study of blood T cell repertoires in COVID-19. The overall study: Samples came from the United States, Italy and Spain, spanning acute and convalescent COVID-19. In each case, the material was cDNA or gDNA derived from T cells, B-cell-depleted T cells, or PBMCs.

The germline V and J ends were trimmed by 2 bases and 2 bases, with 8 bases remaining between them. The CDR3 is 14 residues long. The germline V gene encodes CDR1 ENHRY and CDR2 SYGVKD. Study processing details: Amplified reference gene primers provided the basis for estimating nucleated cell counts. Profiled with immunoSEQ multiplex PCR; TCRdb holds only in-frame clones, not every one. V, J and clone size were drawn from that table, and D and trimming were deduced from the DNA. The sample lists more than 200,000 clones, approximately 88% occurring once. Exposed enrollees encountered a COVID-19 case at some point within 2 weeks before study entry.

Sample: PBMCs or T cells enriched from blood (not recorded which). The origin of this receptor is a woman aged 30 to 39 who had been exposed to COVID-19. This chain links TRBV10-3 with TRBJ2-3; D is possibly TRBD1 (6 bases). CDR3 protein: CAISETGSTDTQYF. Here the CDR3 DNA reads TGTGCCATCAGTGAGACAGGGTCCACAGATACGCAGTATTTT.